A selection of T cell receptor beta chains follows, all from one sample in a study of blood T cell repertoires in COVID-19. Sequenced by immunoSEQ multiplex PCR; TCRdb stores in-frame clones only, minus some. The data show around 250,000 clones, with 83% seen just once and approximately 6% held by the top ten. Sequenced: peripheral blood. The source of these receptors is an older man with acute or convalescent COVID-19. Both conserved end residues are part of each CDR3. Fields, in order: D gene, J gene, V gene, CDR3 protein, CDR3 DNA. The D gene is left open where the match is weak.

. TRBJ2-2 TRBV6-5 CASKTGVTGELFF TGTGCCAGCAAAACGGGGGTCACCGGGGAGCTGTTTTTT
. TRBJ2-5 TRBV2 CASSEAMGAQETQYF TGTGCCAGCAGTGAAGCGATGGGAGCCCAAGAGACCCAGTACTTC
. TRBJ2-4 TRBV4-1 CASSQDREIAKNIQYF TGCGCCAGCAGCCAAGACCGGGAGATAGCCAAAAACATTCAGTACTTC
TRBD2 TRBJ2-1 TRBV19 CASSISLAGLFEQFF TGTGCCAGTAGTATCTCTCTAGCGGGATTATTTGAGCAGTTCTTC
TRBD1 TRBJ2-7 TRBV5-1 CASSTGTGLLEQYF TGCGCCAGCAGCACAGGGACAGGCCTCCTAGAGCAGTACTTC
. TRBJ2-5 TRBV19 CASGSDEAGKETQYF TGTGCCAGCGGCTCAGATGAGGCCGGGAAGGAGACCCAGTACTTC
. TRBJ2-2 TRBV21-1 CASSAGQYANTGELFF TGTGCCAGCAGCGCGGGACAGTACGCGAACACCGGGGAGCTGTTTTTT
TRBD1 TRBJ1-6 TRBV5-1 CASSTSRDSNNSPLHF TGCGCCAGCAGCACCTCCCGGGACAGCAATAATTCACCCCTCCACTTT
. TRBJ2-1 TRBV7-3 CASSQGLPNNEQFF TGTGCCAGCAGCCAAGGACTACCGAACAATGAGCAGTTCTTC
. TRBJ1-1 TRBV28 CASSWPNTNTEAFF TGTGCCAGCAGCTGGCCGAACACGAACACTGAAGCTTTCTTT